The clone carrying this T cell receptor beta chain turned up a few times. Antigen unknown. This entry belongs to a study of T cell repertoires in cytomegalovirus infection. Study-wide findings and caveats: Dominant in the ex vivo response were TCR beta clonotypes restricted by HLA-C and specific for CMV. The cumulative frequency of public TCR beta families identified carriers of CMV plus the relevant HLA.

TCRdb used MiXCR to reprocess the reads, holding one entry per CDR3 protein. The table shows about 52,000 distinct CDR3 sequences, with about 19% occurring only once. Trimming at V came to 5 bases and at J to 1 base, leaving 5 bases not matched to a gene. Germline V lookup: CDR1 SGHVS, CDR2 FQNEAQ. This CDR3 comprises 15 residues. The source of this sequence is a human donor in good health (CMV status not recorded). Some clones in this sample may be carry-over from other donors' samples. Source: CD8+ T cells from cultured PBMCs, taken from culture after CMV antigen stimulation. This chain links TRBV7-8 with TRBJ1-1; 9 positions agree with TRBD1. The CDR3 loop reads CASSQGTGKNTEAFF. CDR3 nucleotides: TGTGCCAGCAGCCAAGGGACAGGGAAGAACACTGAAGCTTTCTTT.